Below, 21 T cell receptor beta chains from the same sample are listed, as sequenced in a study of cytomegalovirus exposure and HLA in healthy donors. This PCR relied on a set of 60 Vbeta primers and 13 Jbeta primers. The table came from immunoSEQ multiplex PCR; TCRdb's copy has only in-frame clones and leaves some out. The repertoire includes approximately 150,000 clones, roughly 81% of them detected once, and about 2.7% sits in the top ten. Input material: PBMCs. Receptors were obtained from a man in his thirties or forties in good health and CMV-seropositive.

The chain joins TRBV11-3 to TRBJ2-1, with 12 bases that match TRBD2. The CDR3 covers 14 residues. The J segment lost 9 bases and the V segment lost 6 bases, leaving 6 bases of the junction unmatched. Germline lookup yields CDR1 SGHNT and CDR2 YENEEA. CDR3: CASRTSGSSSEQFF. CDR3 sequence (DNA): TGTGCCAGCAGGACTAGCGGGAGCAGTTCTGAGCAGTTCTTC.

V gene TRBV9 combines with J gene TRBJ2-1, with 8 bases aligning to TRBD2. The CDR3 totals 13 residues. Unmatched junction bases numbered 5, after V lost 4 bases and J lost 8 bases. The germline V gene has CDR1 SGDLS and CDR2 YYNGEE. The DNA for the CDR3 is TGTGCCAGCAGCCCCGGGGGGGTAGATGAGCAGTTCTTC. Translated, it gives CASSPGGVDEQFF.

The V gene is TRBV9, the J gene TRBJ1-2; 7 bases fit TRBD1. There are 13 residues in the CDR3. The junction had 1 base not matched to a gene; V was cut back by 4 bases and J by 1 base. Germline loops: CDR1 SGDLS, CDR2 YYNGEE. Here the CDR3 DNA reads TGTGCCAGCAGCCGGGACAGTAACTATGGCTACACCTTC. It codes for CASSRDSNYGYTF.

The gene calls are TRBV6-5 and TRBJ1-1; the D is unclear. Germline loops: CDR1 MNHEY, CDR2 SVGAGI. V was trimmed by 1 base and J by 1 base, leaving 7 bases between them. This CDR3 comprises 14 residues. The CDR3 bases are TGTGCCAGCAGTTACTGGAGAGGGAACACTGAAGCTTTCTTT. This translates into CASSYWRGNTEAFF.

The gene calls are TRBV4-2 and TRBJ2-3, with a possible D match to TRBD2 (5 bases). There are 15 residues in the CDR3. Germline loops: CDR1 LGHNA, CDR2 YNFKEQ. V gave up 0 bases and J gave up 6 bases, with 13 bases separating them. The DNA of the CDR3 is TGTGCCAGCAGCCAAGATAGGGCCCAGCGGGATACGCAGTATTTT. This encodes CASSQDRAQRDTQYF.

The V gene is TRBV9, the J gene TRBJ2-5; 11 bases map to TRBD1. V lost 4 bases and J lost 4; bases outside the gene matches: 6. Germline V CDR1 and CDR2: SGDLS, YYNGEE. The CDR3 has 15 residues. For the CDR3, the DNA is TGTGCCAGCAGCCCAAGGGACAGGGGGATAGAGACCCAGTACTTC. Translated: CASSPRDRGIETQYF.

The genes are TRBV25-1 and TRBJ2-3; perhaps TRBD2 as D (6 bases). Trimming took 2 bases from V and 6 from J, leaving 9 bases between them. From germline, CDR1 is MGHDK and CDR2 SYGVNS. The CDR3 length is 13 residues. DNA of the CDR3: TGTGCCAGCAGTGAAGGGACTCCGGATACGCAGTATTTT. The encoded protein is CASSEGTPDTQYF.

The CDR3 protein is CASSPTPGQSAYGYTF. In DNA, the CDR3 is TGTGCCAGCTCTCCTACCCCGGGACAGTCGGCCTATGGCTACACCTTC. V and J are TRBV18 and TRBJ1-2; TRBD1 matches at 7 bases. In germline, CDR1 is KGHSH, CDR2 LQKENI. Trimming at V came to 6 bases and at J to 4 bases, leaving 14 bases not matched to a gene. The CDR3 contains 16 residues.

V gene TRBV6-5 combines with J gene TRBJ2-3, with D perhaps TRBD2 (6 bases). This CDR3 spans 13 amino acids. Germline CDR1 MNHEY, CDR2 SVGAGI. The ends were cut back, 10 bases at V and 1 base at J, with 12 bases in the middle. DNA for the CDR3: TGTGCCATCGGTCCTAGCGGCACAGATACGCAGTATTTT. The encoded protein is CAIGPSGTDTQYF.

The table lists this clone with a count of one. The chain uses TRBV18 and TRBJ2-7, with 9 bases identical to TRBD1. The CDR3 extends over 15 amino acids. Germline V gene data show CDR1 as KGHSH and CDR2 as LQKENI. J lost 6 bases, V lost 3 bases, and 9 bases had no gene match. In DNA form, the CDR3 reads TGTGCCAGCTCACCCTACCGGACAGGGGAACGCGAGCAGTACTTC. Amino acid sequence: CASSPYRTGEREQYF.

Here the CDR3 reads CASSPQGANNEQYF. CDR3 sequence (DNA): TGTGCCAGCAGTCCACAGGGGGCGAACAACGAGCAGTACTTC. The gene calls are TRBV6-6 and TRBJ2-7; TRBD1 matches 9 bases. Unmatched junction bases numbered 7, after V lost 5 bases and J lost 5 bases. The CDR3 contains 14 residues. Germline CDR1 is MNHNY and CDR2 is SVGAGI (reference sequence).

The gene calls are TRBV11-3 and TRBJ2-2; 13 positions agree with TRBD2. There are 16 residues in the CDR3. V was clipped by 5 bases and J by 4 bases; unmatched bases: 4. Germline assignment: CDR1 SGHNT and CDR2 YENEEA. In nucleotides, the CDR3 is TGTGCCAGCAGCCTACTAGCGGGAGGGCCCACCGGGGAGCTGTTTTTT. Protein sequence: CASSLLAGGPTGELFF.

The rearrangement joins TRBV7-3 to TRBJ2-3; 11 nucleotides match TRBD2. The CDR3 totals 16 residues. V shed 2 bases and J 2 bases; nucleotides not matched to a gene: 3. Germline CDR1 SGHTA, CDR2 FQGTGA. This chain's CDR3 is CASSLGTSGLTDTQYF. CDR3 DNA: TGTGCCAGCAGCTTAGGGACTAGCGGACTCACAGATACGCAGTATTTT.

The chain joins TRBV19 to TRBJ2-2, with 11 bases fitting TRBD2. The CDR3 extends over 15 amino acids. The V and J ends lost 6 bases and 6 bases, in that order; junction bases with no gene match: 6. CDR1 is LNHDA and CDR2 is SQIVND in the germline V gene (reference sequence). CDR3 amino acids: CASRGTSGSPGELFF. In DNA form, the CDR3 reads TGTGCCAGTAGGGGCACTAGCGGGAGTCCCGGGGAGCTGTTTTTT. The entire variable domain, with the rest obtained from reference TRBV19 and TRBJ2-2, is as follows: DGGITQSPKYLFRKEGQNVTLSCEQNLNHDAMYWYRQDPGQGLRLIYYSQIVNDFQKGDIAEGYSVSREKKESFPLTVTSAQKNPTAFYLCASRGTSGSPGELFFGEGSRLTVL.

The genes are TRBV18 and TRBJ1-1; D is uncertain. V lost 8 bases, J lost 3 bases, and 19 bases lay in between. Germline-derived CDR1 and CDR2 are KGHSH and LQKENI. This CDR3 spans 15 amino acids. Here the CDR3 DNA reads TGTGCCAGCACTCGGGGTTCTAAGAGCGACACTGAAGCTTTCTTT. It translates to CASTRGSKSDTEAFF. The variable domain in full, completed from reference TRBV18 and TRBJ1-1, reads NAGVMQNPRHLVRRRGQEARLRCSPMKGHSHVYWYRQLPEEGLKFMVYLQKENIIDESGMPKERFSAEFPKEGPSILRIQQVVRGDSAAYFCASTRGSKSDTEAFFGQGTRLTVV.

The CDR3 DNA sequence: TGTGCCAGCAGCCGGGCAGGACTAGCGGTTACCTCTGGGGCCAACGTCCTGACTTTC. This gives the protein CASSRAGLAVTSGANVLTF. This sequence joins TRBV14 and TRBJ2-6; 10 bases line up with TRBD2. CDR1 SGHDN and CDR2 FVKESK come from the germline V gene. This CDR3 contains 19 residues. V trimming: 4 bases; J trimming: 0 bases; junction bases outside the gene matches: 9.

This clone was recorded only once. This chain uses TRBV6-5 with TRBJ2-7; 9 bases agree with TRBD1. The junction had 7 bases not matched to a gene; V was cut back by 4 bases and J by 3 bases. Germline loops: CDR1 MNHEY, CDR2 SVGAGI. The CDR3 runs 15 residues. The CDR3 DNA reads as TGTGCCAGCAGTTCCGGGACAGGGATCTTCTACGAGCAGTACTTC. Amino acids: CASSSGTGIFYEQYF.

This chain connects TRBV18 to TRBJ1-4; 7 bases align to TRBD1. Unmatched junction bases numbered 10, after V lost 5 bases and J lost 4 bases. Germline V gene lookup returns CDR1 KGHSH and CDR2 LQKENI. CDR3 length: 16 residues. The CDR3 loop is CASSYDTTGVNEKLFF. Here the CDR3 DNA reads TGTGCCAGCTCATACGATACTACAGGGGTTAATGAAAAACTGTTTTTT. The full variable domain, its missing parts supplied by reference TRBV18 and TRBJ1-4, is NAGVMQNPRHLVRRRGQEARLRCSPMKGHSHVYWYRQLPEEGLKFMVYLQKENIIDESGMPKERFSAEFPKEGPSILRIQQVVRGDSAAYFCASSYDTTGVNEKLFFGSGTQLSVL.

The chain uses TRBV11-3 and TRBJ2-5; 8 positions match TRBD1. This CDR3 is 13 amino acids long. V gave up 5 bases and J gave up 5 bases; unmatched junction bases: 4. Germline loops: CDR1 SGHNT, CDR2 YENEEA. CDR3: CASSQGAWETQYF. CDR3 DNA sequence: TGTGCCAGCAGCCAGGGGGCGTGGGAGACCCAGTACTTC.

This clone has just a few counts. The genes are TRBV6-5 and TRBJ1-1, with 8 positions matching TRBD1. Trimming removed 5 bases from V and 1 base from J; junction bases left unmatched: 3. Germline V gene data show CDR1 as MNHEY and CDR2 as SVGAGI. The CDR3 extends over 14 amino acids. The CDR3 nucleotides are TGTGCCAGCAGTAATGACAGGGGGAACACTGAAGCTTTCTTT. It translates to CASSNDRGNTEAFF.

The chain is built from TRBV7-8 and TRBJ2-5; tentative D call: TRBD2 (5 bases). Germline lookup yields CDR1 SGHVS and CDR2 FQNEAQ. The CDR3 totals 12 residues. V was trimmed by 5 bases and J by 3 bases, leaving 7 bases between them. DNA of the CDR3: TGTGCCAGCAGCCAGGAGGAAGAGACCCAGTACTTC. It translates to CASSQEEETQYF.